Sequencing of this T cell receptor (beta chain) was carried out in a study of identical twins. To note about this clonotype: Its antigen is not known.

Study-wide results and caveats: Modeled out-of-frame TCR alpha sharing in monozygotic twins fell below observed levels.

TCRdb reprocessed the 5' RACE reads with MiXCR, giving one entry per CDR3 protein. This repertoire shows fewer than 500,000 distinct CDR3 sequences, 20% to 30% found once; its top ten account for 2.9%. CDR3 length: 19 amino acids. The V end was cut by 5 bases, the J end by 0 bases, with 24 bases between. Germline values: CDR1 SGHAT, CDR2 FQNNGV. The sample also formed part of further work on T cells expressing NK-cell markers. From that second work: Of the CD8+ T cell pool in five or six donors, roughly 1.0-8% was accounted for by dominant NKG2C+ clonotypes.

The clonotype comes from a young woman in good health. This chain links TRBV11-2 with TRBJ2-3, with D hard to call. The sequenced sample consisted of CD4+ T cells sorted from blood. CDR3 protein: CASSVTPTPSATSTDTQYF. The CDR3 coding sequence is TGTGCCAGCAGCGTAACACCTACACCCTCGGCCACTAGCACAGATACGCAGTATTTT.